This T cell receptor (beta chain) comes out of a study of graft-versus-host responses after intestinal transplantation. This clone was counted a single time. Its antigen is as yet unknown. The V and J ends lost 0 bases and 1 base respectively, with 4 bases between them. The CDR3 spans 13 residues. In germline, CDR1 is SGHNT, CDR2 YYREEE (reference sequence). Libraries were prepared by immunoSEQ multiplex PCR; TCRdb keeps only in-frame clonotypes and omits some of them. The sample yields roughly 80,000 clones, 87% seen once. Study findings and constraints: Detected in recipient marrow were GvH clones, some of which were first observed in ileum or blood.

The chain carries TRBV5-4 and TRBJ1-1; no reliable D call. The TCR originated in a human donor who was the organ donor for an intestinal transplant. The specimen comprised unstimulated CD8+ T cells sorted from spleen or lymph node cells, sampled before transplant. The DNA for the CDR3 is TGTGCCAGCAGCTTGGATAGGAACACTGAAGCTTTCTTT. This encodes CASSLDRNTEAFF.